The source of this TCR beta chain is a study of blood T cell repertoires in COVID-19. For the study at large: The study drew acute and convalescent COVID-19 samples from the United States, Italy and Spain.

Per the authors' pipeline: The authors estimated nucleated cell counts from reference gene primer amplification. Generated by immunoSEQ multiplex PCR, the TCRdb table keeps only in-frame clones and is missing some. Clone size and V and J calls were adopted from that table, with D and trimming inferred from the DNA. The profile shows over 55,000 clones, roughly 89% of them singletons. Germline-derived CDR1 and CDR2 are SGHRS and YFSETQ. V lost 0 bases, J lost 1 base, and 7 bases lay in between. The CDR3 runs 14 residues. The sample taken for sequencing was peripheral blood. The clonotype comes from an elderly woman with acute or convalescent COVID-19. The chain joins TRBV5-1 to TRBJ1-1; D is uncertain. The CDR3 loop reads CASSLDIQNTEAFF. The CDR3 bases are TGCGCCAGCAGCTTGGACATACAGAACACTGAAGCTTTCTTT.